Listed below are T cell receptor beta chains from one sample, sequenced in a study of T-cell memory formation after mild COVID-19. TCRdb processed the 5' RACE reads anew with MiXCR; each CDR3 protein has one entry. The top ten clones hold 20% to 25% of a sample with hundreds of thousands of distinct CDR3 sequences, more than 15% of them seen once. The material sequenced was PBMCs or a T cell subset sorted from them (not recorded which). The receptors come from a man aged 18 to 29 who had mild COVID-19 (a few samples of this study predate the infection). Cell type and time point are not known. Both conserved end residues are part of each CDR3. Fields, in order: clone size, V gene, J gene, D gene, CDR3 protein, CDR3 DNA. The D gene is left open where the match is weak. Clone size appears in some rows only: once, few, many, or a class for an expanded clone.

>once|TRBV5-1|TRBJ1-1|-
CASSPNDRLAFF
TGCGCCAGCAGCCCCAACGACAGGCTAGCTTTCTTT
>few|TRBV11-3|TRBJ2-2|TRBD1
CASSSRTGAGELFF
TGTGCCAGCAGCTCCAGGACAGGGGCCGGGGAGCTGTTTTTT
>few|TRBV7-2|TRBJ2-1|-
CASSLRVGEQFF
TGTGCCAGCAGCCTCAGGGTCGGTGAGCAGTTCTTC
>few|TRBV18|TRBJ2-7|TRBD1
CASSAAGTGASGEQYF
TGTGCCAGCTCAGCAGCCGGGACAGGGGCCAGTGGTGAGCAGTACTTC
>few|TRBV28|TRBJ2-1|TRBD1
CASSSGQAYHEQFF
TGTGCCAGCAGTTCCGGACAGGCTTACCATGAGCAGTTCTTC
>-|TRBV3-1|TRBJ1-1|TRBD1
CASSPERGGQGVSVFF
TGTGCCAGCAGCCCCGAGCGCGGTGGACAGGGGGTTTCCGTTTTCTTT
>few|TRBV10-3|TRBJ2-5|TRBD2
CAISEETSGTETQYF
TGTGCCATCAGTGAAGAGACTAGCGGAACGGAGACCCAGTACTTC
>-|TRBV7-9|TRBJ2-1|-
CASSTEQFF
TGTGCCAGCAGTACAGAGCAGTTCTTC
>few|TRBV6-5|TRBJ1-6|TRBD1
CASSYSATGQGVSPLHF
TGTGCCAGCAGTTACTCAGCGACGGGACAGGGTGTGTCACCCCTCCACTTT
>many|TRBV5-6|TRBJ1-2|-
CASSFRGYGYTF
TGTGCCAGCAGCTTTCGGGGGTATGGCTACACCTTC
>-|TRBV29-1|TRBJ1-1|-
CSVWRGGTEAFF
TGCAGCGTTTGGCGGGGAGGCACTGAAGCTTTCTTT
>-|TRBV10-3|TRBJ2-7|-
CAISESGQGPVNEQYF
TGTGCCATCAGTGAGTCCGGGCAGGGACCCGTCAACGAGCAGTACTTC
>few|TRBV5-5|TRBJ1-2|-
CASSLVASNYGYTF
TGTGCCAGCAGCTTGGTCGCCAGCAACTATGGCTACACCTTC
>-|TRBV7-9|TRBJ1-1|-
CASSLDAGDRAFF
TGTGCCAGCAGCTTAGACGCAGGGGATAGGGCTTTCTTT
>-|TRBV6-6|TRBJ2-1|-
CASTAGQTTEQFF
TGTGCCAGCACGGCGGGACAGACCACGGAGCAGTTCTTC
>-|TRBV20-1|TRBJ1-2|TRBD1
CSEPGQGYGYTF
TGCAGCGAACCGGGACAGGGTTATGGCTACACCTTC
>few|TRBV20-1|TRBJ2-3|TRBD2
CSASSLRGNTDTQYF
TGCAGTGCTAGTAGCCTGCGGGGGAACACAGATACGCAGTATTTT
>few|TRBV9|TRBJ1-2|-
CASSVVPGAIYGYTF
TGTGCCAGCAGCGTAGTGCCGGGGGCTATCTATGGCTACACCTTC
>few|TRBV21-1|TRBJ1-2|-
CASSKGIGGWSGYTF
TGTGCCAGCAGCAAAGGAATTGGGGGCTGGAGTGGCTACACCTTC
>-|TRBV9|TRBJ2-1|TRBD2
CASSPRTSSLNEQFF
TGTGCCAGCAGCCCCAGGACTAGTTCCTTAAATGAGCAGTTCTTC
>-|TRBV27|TRBJ2-1|TRBD2
CASSFLAGRSQFF
TGTGCCAGCAGTTTCTTAGCGGGCCGAAGTCAGTTCTTC
>-|TRBV28|TRBJ2-6|-
CASIPTGAGANVLTF
TGTGCCAGCATCCCGACGGGAGCTGGGGCCAACGTCCTGACTTTC
>-|TRBV6-5|TRBJ2-3|TRBD2
CASSDSPSGVADTQYF
TGTGCCAGCAGTGACTCGCCTAGCGGGGTTGCAGATACGCAGTATTTT
>-|TRBV5-1|TRBJ2-2|TRBD1
CASSLGTGITGELFF
TGCGCCAGCAGCTTGGGGACAGGGATCACCGGGGAGCTGTTTTTT
>-|TRBV7-3|TRBJ1-1|TRBD1
CASGQGPNTEAFF
TGTGCCAGCGGACAGGGGCCGAACACTGAAGCTTTCTTT
>-|TRBV25-1|TRBJ1-1|-
CASSYLLNTEAFF
TGTGCCAGCAGTTATCTCCTGAACACTGAAGCTTTCTTT
>many|TRBV12-3/TRBV12-4|TRBJ2-3|-
CASSQQGGADTQYF
TGTGCCAGCAGCCAACAAGGGGGGGCAGATACGCAGTATTTT
>-|TRBV7-2|TRBJ1-6|-
CASSLAWQGLSYNSPLHF
TGTGCCAGCAGCTTAGCATGGCAGGGTCTAAGCTATAATTCACCCCTCCACTTT
>many|TRBV15|TRBJ1-2|-
CATSRDHGLAGNYGYTF
TGTGCCACCAGCAGAGATCACGGTTTGGCAGGGAACTATGGCTACACCTTC
>-|TRBV5-5|TRBJ1-1|-
CASSFTRGFTEAFF
TGTGCCAGCAGCTTTACCCGAGGGTTCACTGAAGCTTTCTTT
>-|TRBV9|TRBJ2-3|-
CASSVRSGTDTQYF
TGTGCCAGCAGCGTAAGATCGGGCACAGATACGCAGTATTTT
>few|TRBV27|TRBJ1-5|-
CASSPLTDTNQPQHF
TGTGCCAGCAGCCCCCTCACAGATACTAATCAGCCCCAGCATTTT
>few|TRBV4-1|TRBJ1-5|TRBD1
CASSQGDSSHHQPQHF
TGCGCCAGCAGCCAGGGGGACAGTTCTCATCATCAGCCCCAGCATTTT
>-|TRBV10-3|TRBJ1-6|-
CAISGQGNSPLHF
TGTGCCATCAGTGGGCAGGGGAATTCACCCCTCCACTTT
>-|TRBV3-1|TRBJ2-3|TRBD1
CASSQQRDRVLSALDDTQYF
TGTGCCAGCAGCCAACAGCGGGACAGGGTTCTTTCGGCGTTGGATGATACGCAGTATTTT
>few|TRBV5-1|TRBJ2-4|-
CASSLGPGESAKNIQYF
TGCGCCAGCAGCTTGGGGCCAGGGGAGTCAGCCAAAAACATTCAGTACTTC
>-|TRBV19|TRBJ2-2|-
CASSRRSNTGELFF
TGTGCCAGTAGTAGACGGTCGAACACCGGGGAGCTGTTTTTT
>-|TRBV28|TRBJ2-4|-
CASSWSENIQYF
TGTGCCAGCAGTTGGTCGGAAAACATTCAGTACTTC
>few|TRBV9|TRBJ2-5|TRBD2
CASSVAPAGVQETQYF
TGTGCCAGCAGCGTAGCACCAGCGGGGGTACAAGAGACCCAGTACTTC
>few|TRBV20-1|TRBJ1-2|-
CSARSGLYGYTF
TGCAGTGCTAGGTCAGGGCTTTATGGCTACACCTTC